The rows below give T cell receptor beta chains drawn from one sample of a study of vaccination effects on CD4 cells after COVID-19. Profiling relied on immunoSEQ multiplex PCR, and the TCRdb table lists in-frame clones only, not all of them. The top ten hold about 2.4% of the sample, which has over 55,000 clones, roughly 76% seen once. No antigens are known for them. The starting material was CD4+ T cells from PBMCs cultured with HCoV-229E spike peptides, obtained before COVID-19 vaccination. These receptors came from a human donor who received a COVID-19 vaccine. The CDR3 runs from the conserved cysteine through the conserved F or W. A D gene is named only where the DNA matches it firmly. Some rows mark clone size as missing; the rest say once, few, many or name a class of expanded clone.

>TRBV5-1|TRBJ2-1|NA|TRBD2
TGCGCCAGCAGCCAAGCGGGACTAGTATACAATGAGCAGTTCTTC
CASSQAGLVYNEQFF
>TRBV5-1|TRBJ1-1|NA|TRBD1
TGCGCCAGCAGCCCCACAGGGGGCATGAACACTGAAGCTTTCTTT
CASSPTGGMNTEAFF
>TRBV5-6|TRBJ1-3|NA|NA
TGTGCCAGCAGCTTGGGAAGGGGGGCCTCTGGAAACACCATATATTTT
CASSLGRGASGNTIYF
>TRBV7-8|TRBJ2-3|NA|TRBD2
TGTGCCAGCAGCTTCTACACTAGCGGGCCCGATACGCAGTATTTT
CASSFYTSGPDTQYF
>TRBV4-1|TRBJ1-3|few|NA
TGCGCCAGCAGCCAAGTTGGCCCAAAGCCCCCTGGAAACACCATATATTTT
CASSQVGPKPPGNTIYF
>TRBV2|TRBJ2-5|NA|NA
TGTGCCAGCATCCCCATCGAGGTCCAAGAGACCCAGTACTTC
CASIPIEVQETQYF
>TRBV5-1|TRBJ1-2|NA|TRBD1
TGCGCCAGCAGCTTGGGACAGGACAGGGGCTACACCTTC
CASSLGQDRGYTF
>TRBV7-9|TRBJ2-3|NA|NA
TGTGCCAGCAGCTCAAGACCATCTAGCACAGATACGCAGTATTTT
CASSSRPSSTDTQYF
>TRBV15|TRBJ1-4|NA|NA
TGTGCCACCAGCAGATTGGACCCGCGGGAACTGTTTTTT
CATSRLDPRELFF
>TRBV4-1|TRBJ1-5|NA|TRBD1
TGCGCCAGCAGCCAGGTGTACCGGGACAGGCGTAATCAGCCCCAGCATTTT
CASSQVYRDRRNQPQHF
>TRBV6-1|TRBJ2-1|NA|NA
TGTGCCAGCAGTGGCCTCTTGGCGGGGACCTACAATGAGCAGTTCTTC
CASSGLLAGTYNEQFF
>TRBV5-4|TRBJ2-5|NA|TRBD1
TGTGCCAGCAGCTCGCTGACAGGGATTGGGACCCAGTACTTC
CASSSLTGIGTQYF
>TRBV7-2|TRBJ2-1|NA|TRBD2
TGTGCCAGCAGGAGGCCTAGCGGGGGGATCTACAATGAGCAGTTCTTC
CASRRPSGGIYNEQFF
>TRBV24-1|TRBJ1-5|NA|NA
TGTGCCACCAGTGATAAGGCAGGGGCACAGCCCCAGCATTTT
CATSDKAGAQPQHF
>TRBV3-1/TRBV3-2|TRBJ1-1|NA|NA
TGTGCCAGCAGCCATAGGAGGGCCACTGAAGCTTTCTTT
CASSHRRATEAFF
>TRBV30|TRBJ2-3|NA|TRBD1
TGTGCCTGGAGCCAGCGGACAGGGCGGGGAGATACGCAGTATTTT
CAWSQRTGRGDTQYF
>TRBV24-1|TRBJ2-2|few|TRBD1
TGTGCCACCAGTGACCCGGGACAGGGTGACACCGGGGAGCTGTTTTTT
CATSDPGQGDTGELFF
>TRBV6-5|TRBJ2-2|once|NA
TGTGCCAGCAGTTACTCAGGGTCAAGAAACACCGGGGAGCTGTTTTTT
CASSYSGSRNTGELFF
>TRBV7-2|TRBJ1-6|NA|NA
TGTGCCAGCAGACGGAACAGGGAGAGGAATTCACCCCTCCACTTT
CASRRNRERNSPLHF
>TRBV10-3|TRBJ1-1|NA|NA
TGTGCCATCCTGAATGAGTACGACACTGAAGCTTTCTTT
CAILNEYDTEAFF
>TRBV11-2|TRBJ2-1|NA|TRBD2
TGTGCCAGCAGCCCACGACCACTAGCGGGAGGATACAATGAGCAGTTCTTC
CASSPRPLAGGYNEQFF
>TRBV19|TRBJ2-1|NA|NA
TGTGCCAGTAGTAGACCCCCCGGGGGGCGATACAATGAGCAGTTCTTC
CASSRPPGGRYNEQFF
>TRBV21-1|TRBJ1-4|NA|NA
TGTGCCAGCAGCGTTACAGGGTGGGAAGATGAAAAACTGTTTTTT
CASSVTGWEDEKLFF
>TRBV12-3/TRBV12-4|TRBJ1-2|NA|TRBD1
TGTGCCAGCAGCGCGAGGGAGGGGGCGTGGACCTTC
CASSAREGAWTF
>TRBV5-8|TRBJ2-5|NA|TRBD1
TGTGCCAGCAGCCGAGGGACAGGGAGGGAGACCCAGTACTTC
CASSRGTGRETQYF
>TRBV12-3/TRBV12-4|TRBJ2-3|NA|NA
TGTGCCAGCACGAGCTTGCCGCGGGGTACGCAGTATTTT
CASTSLPRGTQYF
>TRBV6-6|TRBJ1-1|NA|TRBD1
TGTGCCAGCAGTCCCGGGACAGGGTCCCGATTGAACACTGAAGCTTTCTTT
CASSPGTGSRLNTEAFF
>TRBV2|TRBJ1-1|NA|TRBD1
TGTGCCAGCAGTAAGCAGGGGGCACGCACTGAAGCTTTCTTT
CASSKQGARTEAFF
>TRBV30|TRBJ2-3|NA|NA
TGTGCCTGGAGCCTCGAAATCGGCGCAGATACGCAGTATTTT
CAWSLEIGADTQYF
>TRBV5-1|TRBJ2-5|NA|NA
TGCGCCAGCAGCTTCTCAACGGGGGCTCGGGAGACCCAGTACTTC
CASSFSTGARETQYF
>TRBV6-2/TRBV6-3|TRBJ1-1|NA|TRBD1
TGTGCCAGCAGCCAAAGGACAGGGGAGACTGAAGCTTTCTTT
CASSQRTGETEAFF
>TRBV13|TRBJ2-1|NA|NA
TGTGCCAGCAGCTTTAGAGGCAATGAGCAGTTCTTC
CASSFRGNEQFF
>TRBV6-5|TRBJ2-4|NA|NA
TGTGCCAGCACCCAGGCTAAAAACATTCAGTACTTC
CASTQAKNIQYF
>TRBV20-1|TRBJ1-1|NA|NA
TGCAGTGCCCCAGACCACACTGAAGCTTTCTTT
CSAPDHTEAFF
>TRBV24-1|TRBJ2-3|NA|TRBD2
TGTGCCACCACGGGAGGGGGTATCACAGATACGCAGTATTTT
CATTGGGITDTQYF
>TRBV24-1|TRBJ2-1|NA|NA
TGTGCCACCAGTGACCCGACAGAGAACCCGTACAATGAGCAGTTCTTC
CATSDPTENPYNEQFF
>TRBV30|TRBJ1-6|NA|TRBD1
TGTGCCCGAGGGACAGGGGGAAATTCACCCCTCCACTTT
CARGTGGNSPLHF
>TRBV18|TRBJ2-1|NA|TRBD2
TGTGCCAGCTCACGTAGCGGGGGGGCCGGCTACAATGAGCAGTTCTTC
CASSRSGGAGYNEQFF
>TRBV7-2|TRBJ1-1|NA|NA
TGTGCCAGCAGCAAAACAGGGTTACCTGAAGCTTTCTTT
CASSKTGLPEAFF
>TRBV7-3|TRBJ2-2|NA|NA
TGTGCCAGCAGCTCTAGGATGAACACCGGGGAGCTGTTTTTT
CASSSRMNTGELFF
>TRBV6-5|TRBJ1-1|NA|NA
TGTGCCAGCAGTTACTCGACTATCGGGGGTACTGAAGCTTTCTTT
CASSYSTIGGTEAFF
>TRBV19|TRBJ2-4|NA|NA
TGTGCCACAGCGTTCAGGGTGGACAAAAACATTCAGTACTTC
CATAFRVDKNIQYF
>TRBV6-5|TRBJ1-6|once|TRBD1
TGTGCCAGCAGTTCCTACAGGGGGAGGGGTTCACCCCTCCACTTT
CASSSYRGRGSPLHF
>TRBV4-3|TRBJ1-3|once|NA
TGCGCCAGCAGCCAGGACAGCATCTCTGGAAACACCATATATTTT
CASSQDSISGNTIYF
>TRBV7-9|TRBJ2-2|once|NA
TGTGCCAGCAGCTTAGCTTCAGGGTTCACCGGGGAGCTGTTTTTT
CASSLASGFTGELFF
>TRBV4-1|TRBJ1-1|NA|NA
TGCGCCAGCAGCCAAGACGTCGGAGGGGGTCGAGGAACTGAAGCTTTCTTT
CASSQDVGGGRGTEAFF
>TRBV7-9|TRBJ2-2|NA|NA
TGTGCCAGCAGCTATCAGGCCGAAAAGACCGGGGAGCTGTTTTTT
CASSYQAEKTGELFF
>TRBV23-1|TRBJ1-1|NA|NA
TGCGCCCCCAGAAGTCGACCGCCCGGGACACCAGAGAACACTGAAGCTTTCTTT
CAPRSRPPGTPENTEAFF
>TRBV12-3/TRBV12-4|TRBJ1-1|NA|NA
TGTGCCAGCAGAGAAGGATACACTGAAGCATTCTTT
CASREGYTEAFF